A selection of T cell receptor beta chains follows, all from one sample in a study of Ad26.COV2.S vaccination and SARS-CoV-2 variants. Only in-frame clones appear in the TCRdb table, and some are missing; sequencing was by immunoSEQ multiplex PCR. The sample records over 85,000 clones, roughly 75% being singletons. The sequencing here drew on peripheral blood, taken after recovery from COVID-19. These receptors all stem from a human donor who had recovered from COVID-19. Both conserved end residues are trimmed from each CDR3.

j_call v_call cdr3_aa
TRBJ2-7 TRBV6-5 ASSRDSYISYEQY
TRBJ1-2 TRBV4-1 ASSRPDVGNYGYT
TRBJ1-4 TRBV28 ASNHGTDSEKLF
TRBJ1-1 TRBV19 ASSRRQGAIGNTEAF
TRBJ1-2 TRBV5-5 ASRGYEGYT
TRBJ2-7 TRBV30 ACTGLFIYEQY
TRBJ2-3 TRBV1 TSSQQIAGGLVDTQY
TRBJ2-7 TRBV28 ASSPLRGEQY
TRBJ1-4 TRBV5-1 ASRKSIQTNEKLF
TRBJ2-1 TRBV5-1 ASSFSFRESEQF
TRBJ2-1 TRBV19 AGRAGTNEQF
TRBJ1-1 TRBV7-2 ASSLAAGPNTEAF
TRBJ2-3 TRBV7-2 ASSLGGPWGDTQY
TRBJ2-7 TRBV2 ASIRDRGVIEY
TRBJ1-6 TRBV18 ASSPPGLGGSPLH
TRBJ1-2 TRBV6-5 ASRSHGQGPYGYT
TRBJ1-6 TRBV3-1/TRBV3-2 ASSQDLEGGGSPLH
TRBJ1-2 TRBV24-1 ATRGGSPNYGYT
TRBJ2-2 TRBV29-1 SVGVTWGNGELF
TRBJ1-5 TRBV7-2 ASSLGGLDQPQH
TRBJ1-1 TRBV2 ASSGTEYTEAF
TRBJ1-6 TRBV3-1/TRBV3-2 ASSRREYNSPLH
TRBJ1-1 TRBV6-5 ASHREQGNPEAF
TRBJ1-1 TRBV30 AWGQGIMNTEAF
TRBJ1-5 TRBV7-9 ASSLGLGAESQPQH
TRBJ2-3 TRBV4-1 ASSQDRASGGSGADTQY
TRBJ2-1 TRBV20-1 SARGGSEQF
TRBJ2-2 TRBV3-1/TRBV3-2 ASTPTSGVAGELF
TRBJ2-5 TRBV6-5 ASTPGGQETQY
TRBJ1-2 TRBV6-1 ASSDGRGYGYT
TRBJ2-3 TRBV7-9 ASSRSTSPDTQY
TRBJ2-4 TRBV3-1/TRBV3-2 ASSRVGVAKNIQY
TRBJ2-2 TRBV28 ASRPGMVGELF
TRBJ2-7 TRBV5-6 ASSFGGEQY
TRBJ2-3 TRBV7-2 ASSLEQITDTQY
TRBJ1-1 TRBV5-1 ASSLAGTGGEGAF
TRBJ1-4 TRBV3-1/TRBV3-2 ASSQVGGADEKLF
TRBJ2-3 TRBV29-1 SVRQETDTQY
TRBJ2-2 TRBV19 ASTGGADTGELF
TRBJ2-1 TRBV20-1 SASSASWALQDNEQF
TRBJ2-7 TRBV19 ASSIWAGSSFYEQY
TRBJ2-3 TRBV12-5 ASGPGQRHTDTQY
TRBJ2-1 TRBV7-9 ASSPRRTGSYPPNNEQF
TRBJ1-5 TRBV7-2 ASSVRQGHSNQPQH
TRBJ1-1 TRBV2 ASSGQEGLNTEAF
TRBJ1-2 TRBV6-2/TRBV6-3 ASSYSMAGKGYT
TRBJ2-5 TRBV3-1/TRBV3-2 ASSLRGPQETQY
TRBJ1-5 TRBV27 ASSFDRGSFQPQH
TRBJ2-3 TRBV6-5 ASRYTDTQY
TRBJ1-1 TRBV29-1 SISGLLALNTEAF
TRBJ1-1 TRBV6-2/TRBV6-3 ASSWDSPTEAF
TRBJ2-3 TRBV19 ASRSTGIDTQY
TRBJ2-2 TRBV6-5 ASSYSGGRDGELF
TRBJ1-1 TRBV6-2/TRBV6-3 ASSPRQGEAF
TRBJ1-1 TRBV6-5 ASKTGMNTEAF
TRBJ2-5 TRBV3-1/TRBV3-2 ASSQASVETQY
TRBJ2-7 TRBV7-9 ASSLTSYEQY
TRBJ1-2 TRBV5-1 ASSLESIPNYGYT